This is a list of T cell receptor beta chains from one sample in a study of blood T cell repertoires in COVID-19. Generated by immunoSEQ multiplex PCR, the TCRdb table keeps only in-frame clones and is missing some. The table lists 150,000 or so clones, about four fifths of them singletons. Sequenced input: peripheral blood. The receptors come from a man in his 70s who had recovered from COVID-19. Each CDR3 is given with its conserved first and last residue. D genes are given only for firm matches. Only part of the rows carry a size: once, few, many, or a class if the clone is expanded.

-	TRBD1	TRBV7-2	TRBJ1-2	CASSPQGASGYTF	TGTGCCAGCAGCCCACAGGGGGCTTCGGGCTACACCTTC
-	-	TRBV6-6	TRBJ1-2	CASSPEGTPPPNYGYTF	TGTGCCAGCAGTCCCGAGGGCACCCCGCCTCCTAACTATGGCTACACCTTC
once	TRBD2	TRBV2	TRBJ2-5	CASTSGVWETQYF	TGTGCCAGCACTAGCGGCGTGTGGGAGACCCAGTACTTC
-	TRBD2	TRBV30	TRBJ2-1	CAWRDSGSSYNEQFF	TGTGCCTGGAGGGATAGCGGGTCGAGCTACAATGAGCAGTTCTTC
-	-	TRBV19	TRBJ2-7	CASSPGQPSGSYEQYF	TGTGCCAGTAGTCCCGGCCAGCCGTCGGGCTCCTACGAGCAGTACTTC
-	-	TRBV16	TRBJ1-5	CASSRRVEPQHF	TGTGCCAGCAGCCGCAGGGTCGAGCCCCAGCATTTT
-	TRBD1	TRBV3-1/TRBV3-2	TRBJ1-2	CASSQDGQGAGGYTF	TGTGCCAGCAGCCAAGACGGCCAGGGGGCGGGCGGCTACACCTTC
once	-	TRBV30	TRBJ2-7	CAWIKPSSYEQYF	TGTGCCTGGATTAAGCCGAGCTCCTACGAGCAGTACTTC
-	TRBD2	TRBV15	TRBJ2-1	CATSTLAGPYNEQFF	TGTGCCACCAGCACTTTAGCGGGACCATACAATGAGCAGTTCTTC
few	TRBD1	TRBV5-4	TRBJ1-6	CASSLDRGNSPLHF	TGTGCCAGCAGCTTGGACAGGGGAAATTCACCCCTCCACTTT
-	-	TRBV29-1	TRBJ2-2	CSVKDTGSNIGELFF	TGCAGCGTCAAAGACACAGGGTCAAATATTGGGGAGCTGTTTTTT
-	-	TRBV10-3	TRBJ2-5	CAISEGGQETQYF	TGTGCCATCAGTGAAGGGGGACAAGAGACCCAGTACTTC
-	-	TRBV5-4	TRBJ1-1	CASSSRRDTEAFF	TGTGCCAGCAGCTCAAGACGGGACACTGAAGCTTTCTTT
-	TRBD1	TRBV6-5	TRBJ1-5	CASSTGQGAVQPQHF	TGTGCCAGCAGTACTGGACAGGGGGCTGTTCAGCCCCAGCATTTT
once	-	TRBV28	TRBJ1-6	CASRLQGGDNSPLHF	TGTGCCAGCAGGCTCCAGGGTGGAGATAATTCACCCCTCCACTTT
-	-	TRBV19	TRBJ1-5	CASSTRGIGSNQPQHF	TGTGCCAGTAGCACCCGAGGCATCGGTAGCAATCAGCCCCAGCATTTT
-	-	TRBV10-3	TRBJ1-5	CAISEYGVYQPQHF	TGTGCCATCAGTGAATACGGGGTGTATCAGCCCCAGCATTTT
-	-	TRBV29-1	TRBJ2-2	CSVSIGASANTGELFF	TGCAGCGTTTCTATAGGGGCCTCCGCGAACACCGGGGAGCTGTTTTTT
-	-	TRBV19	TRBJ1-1	CASSETVGGNTEAFF	TGTGCCAGTAGTGAGACAGTGGGCGGGAACACTGAAGCTTTCTTT
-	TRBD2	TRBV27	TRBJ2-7	CASSPSGREHEQYF	TGTGCCAGCAGCCCTTCCGGGAGGGAACACGAGCAGTACTTC
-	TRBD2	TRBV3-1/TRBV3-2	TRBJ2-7	CASSQEISGRPIQDEQYF	TGTGCCAGCAGCCAAGAGATAAGCGGGAGGCCTATCCAGGACGAGCAGTACTTC
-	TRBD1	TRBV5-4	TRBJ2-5	CASSLVRDRGRETQYF	TGTGCCAGCAGCTTGGTTAGGGACAGGGGGCGTGAGACCCAGTACTTC
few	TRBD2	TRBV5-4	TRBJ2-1	CASSVKSSGRGVNEQFF	TGTGCCAGCAGCGTTAAATCGAGCGGGAGGGGTGTCAATGAGCAGTTCTTC
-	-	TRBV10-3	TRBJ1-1	CAISERQGTEAFF	TGTGCCATCAGTGAGAGGCAGGGCACTGAAGCTTTCTTT
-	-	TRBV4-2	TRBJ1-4	CASSQEIAWFDNEKLFF	TGTGCCAGCAGCCAGGAGATAGCGTGGTTTGATAATGAAAAACTGTTTTTT
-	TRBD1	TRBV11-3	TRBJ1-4	CASSLTTTRGRGNVGLFF	TGTGCCAGCAGCTTGACCACGACTAGGGGCAGGGGGAACGTGGGACTGTTTTTT
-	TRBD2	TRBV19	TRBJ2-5	CASSSTSGEGKTQYF	TGTGCCAGTAGTTCGACTAGCGGAGAGGGGAAGACCCAGTACTTC
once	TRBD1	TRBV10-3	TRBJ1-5	CAIVNRGQPQHF	TGTGCCATCGTGAACAGGGGCCAGCCCCAGCATTTT